The 23 T cell receptor beta chains below were found in one sample sequenced in a study of control samples from healthy donors and cancer patients. Here immunoSEQ multiplex PCR was the method, and the copy in TCRdb shows in-frame clones only, minus some. The sample has fewer than 40,000 clones; about 94% are singletons. Sequenced: PBMCs. The receptor set was obtained from a man between 35 and 55 years old with colorectal cancer.

V is TRBV7-9 and J is TRBJ1-2; D call uncertain. CDR3 length: 15 amino acids. Germline CDR1 reads SEHNR; CDR2 reads FQNEAQ (reference sequence). V was cut by 0 bases and J by 8 bases, with 16 bases left in between. CDR3 protein: CASSLATTPVRGYTF. The CDR3 nucleotides read TGTGCCAGCAGCTTAGCTACGACTCCTGTGCGGGGCTACACCTTC.

The chain carries TRBV18 and TRBJ2-1; 10 bases fit TRBD1. The junction had 2 bases not matched to a gene; V was cut back by 3 bases and J by 6 bases. The CDR3 extends over 14 amino acids. Germline V gives CDR1 KGHSH, CDR2 LQKENI. The CDR3 bases are TGTGCCAGCTCACCGGGACAGGGGCCCAATGAGCAGTTCTTC. Translated, it gives CASSPGQGPNEQFF.

The V gene is TRBV9, the J gene TRBJ1-1; D call uncertain. This CDR3 spans 12 amino acids. The V end lost 1 base, the J end lost 11 bases, and 12 bases lay between the germline ends. CDR1 is SGDLS and CDR2 is YYNGEE in the germline V gene. The CDR3 DNA sequence: TGTGCCAGCAGCGTAAGGGAAGGTTCGGCTTTCTTT. This gives the protein CASSVREGSAFF.

The rearrangement links TRBV2 to TRBJ2-7; 15 bases match TRBD2. This CDR3 comprises 14 residues. V was clipped by 8 bases and J by 2 bases; unmatched bases: 1. The germline V gene has CDR1 SNHLY and CDR2 FYNNEI. The DNA for the CDR3 is TGTGCCAGCGGACTAGCGGGGGGGCCCTACGAGCAGTACTTC. It yields the protein CASGLAGGPYEQYF. Variable domain in full (rest from reference TRBV2 and TRBJ2-7): EPEVTQTPSHQVTQMGQEVILRCVPISNHLYFYWYRQILGQKVEFLVSFYNNEISEKSEIFDDQFSVERPDGSNFTLKIRSTKLEDSAMYFCASGLAGGPYEQYFGPGTRLTVT.

V and J are TRBV5-4 and TRBJ2-2; TRBD1 matches at 8 bases. With V trimmed by 1 base and J by 5 bases, 7 bases remained unmatched. This CDR3 region has 16 residues. Germline V gene sequence: CDR1 SGHNT, CDR2 YYREEE (reference sequence). The CDR3 DNA follows: TGTGCCAGCAGCTTGTCGGACAGGGTGAGGACCGGGGAGCTGTTTTTT. This encodes CASSLSDRVRTGELFF.

This chain joins TRBV19 and TRBJ1-4; a weak D match, TRBD1 (6 bases). The V gene's germline CDR1 is LNHDA and CDR2 SQIVND (reference sequence). V lost 8 bases and J 3 bases, leaving 16 bases between the germline ends. The CDR3 has 15 amino acids. CDR3 DNA sequence: TGTGCCAGTGTGCCCCAGGGGTCTCCTAATGAAAAACTGTTTTTT. It yields the protein CASVPQGSPNEKLFF. The variable domain in full, with the rest retrieved from reference TRBV19 and TRBJ1-4, is DGGITQSPKYLFRKEGQNVTLSCEQNLNHDAMYWYRQDPGQGLRLIYYSQIVNDFQKGDIAEGYSVSREKKESFPLTVTSAQKNPTAFYLCASVPQGSPNEKLFFGSGTQLSVL.

V is TRBV7-8 and J is TRBJ2-1; 9 bases fit TRBD2. This CDR3 comprises 16 residues. CDR1 is SGHVS, CDR2 FQNEAQ, per germline. V gave up 5 bases and J gave up 3 bases; unmatched junction bases: 8. CDR3 nucleotide sequence: TGTGCCAGCAGCCCCCGGGCGGGGGGGGGCTACAATGAGCAGTTCTTC. Protein sequence: CASSPRAGGGYNEQFF.

V and J are TRBV7-2 and TRBJ2-5; 10 nucleotides line up with TRBD2. V shed 3 bases, J shed 5 bases, and the junction held 12 bases outside the gene matches. This CDR3 region has 17 residues. Germline CDR1 is SGHTA and CDR2 is FQGNSA. CDR3 DNA sequence: TGTGCCAGCAGCTTTTTTACTAGCGGGACCGGAAGGGAGACCCAGTACTTC. Translating gives CASSFFTSGTGRETQYF.

As DNA, the CDR3 is TGCGCCAGCAGCTTAGGGATACAGGGTGACTATGGCTACACCTTC. Protein sequence: CASSLGIQGDYGYTF. This chain uses TRBV5-1 with TRBJ1-2; D might be TRBD1 (6 bases). CDR1 and CDR2 from the germline V gene are SGHRS and YFSETQ. Trimming took off 2 bases at V and 3 bases at J, with 14 bases between the two ends. CDR3 length: 15 amino acids. Full variable domain (rest looked up from reference TRBV5-1 and TRBJ1-2): KAGVTQTPRYLIKTRGQQVTLSCSPISGHRSVSWYQQTPGQGLQFLFEYFSETQRNKGNFPGRFSGRQFSNSRSEMNVSTLELGDSALYLCASSLGIQGDYGYTFGSGTRLTVV.

The V call is TRBV2, the J call TRBJ1-6; maybe TRBD1 (5 bases). CDR1 and CDR2 from the germline V gene are SNHLY and FYNNEI. V was cut by 2 bases and J by 7 bases, with 9 bases left in between. The CDR3 consists of 14 residues. The CDR3 is CASSERPGNSPLHF. The CDR3 DNA follows: TGTGCCAGCAGTGAAAGGCCAGGGAATTCACCCCTCCACTTT. Based on the CDR3 plus reference TRBV2 and TRBJ1-6, the full variable domain is EPEVTQTPSHQVTQMGQEVILRCVPISNHLYFYWYRQILGQKVEFLVSFYNNEISEKSEIFDDQFSVERPDGSNFTLKIRSTKLEDSAMYFCASSERPGNSPLHFGNGTRLTVT.

The rearrangement links TRBV2 to TRBJ2-7; D is unresolved. The V end lost 2 bases, the J end lost 4 bases, and 12 bases lay between the germline ends. Germline-derived CDR1 and CDR2 are SNHLY and FYNNEI. The CDR3 is 14 amino acids. CDR3 amino acids: CASSEKGLGYEQYF. Here the CDR3 DNA reads TGTGCCAGCAGTGAAAAGGGTCTTGGTTACGAGCAGTACTTC.

The V and J genes are TRBV6-2 or TRBV6-3 and TRBJ2-7; D unclear. The V and J ends lost 0 bases and 0 bases respectively, with 18 bases between them. The CDR3 covers 18 residues. The V gene's germline CDR1 is MNHEY and CDR2 SVGEGT. CDR3 DNA sequence: TGTGCCAGCAGTTACTCGCAAAAAGGCCCAGACCTCTCCTACGAGCAGTACTTC. It specifies CASSYSQKGPDLSYEQYF.

The rearrangement joins TRBV4-1 to TRBJ1-2; 7 bases are shared with TRBD1. CDR1 is MGHRA and CDR2 is YSYEKL in the germline V gene. This CDR3 comprises 18 residues. With 1 base clipped from V and 2 bases from J, the junction kept 13 bases outside the gene matches. CDR3 residues: CASSQVGRTGSKNYGYTF. CDR3 DNA: TGCGCCAGCAGCCAAGTTGGCAGGACAGGCTCCAAGAACTATGGCTACACCTTC.

This chain connects TRBV9 to TRBJ1-1; 7 nucleotides align to TRBD1. V was pared by 3 bases and J by 4 bases, with 6 bases of the junction left unmatched. This CDR3 region has 14 residues. CDR1 is SGDLS, CDR2 YYNGEE, per germline. DNA of the CDR3: TGTGCCAGCAGCGACCAGGGGGTCGGCACTGAAGCTTTCTTT. It translates to CASSDQGVGTEAFF. The variable domain in full, with the rest retrieved from reference TRBV9 and TRBJ1-1, is DSGVTQTPKHLITATGQRVTLRCSPRSGDLSVYWYQQSLDQGLQFLIQYYNGEERAKGNILERFSAQQFPDLHSELNLSSLELGDSALYFCASSDQGVGTEAFFGQGTRLTVV.

The table lists this clone with a few counts. This chain joins TRBV7-9 and TRBJ1-1; D may be TRBD1 (6 bases). The ends were cut back, 2 bases at V and 3 bases at J, with 10 bases in the middle. Germline V gene lookup returns CDR1 SEHNR and CDR2 FQNEAQ (reference sequence). The CDR3 totals 14 residues. CDR3: CASSLQGGDTEAFF. For the CDR3, the DNA is TGTGCCAGCAGCTTACAAGGGGGGGACACTGAAGCTTTCTTT.

The V gene is TRBV5-1, the J gene TRBJ1-1; 7 nucleotides align to TRBD1. Germline CDR1 reads SGHRS; CDR2 reads YFSETQ. V gave up 4 bases and J gave up 0 bases; unmatched junction bases: 6. The CDR3 has 15 amino acids. CDR3 sequence (DNA): TGCGCCAGCAGCCCCGAGGGGGCTATGAACACTGAAGCTTTCTTT. Translation: CASSPEGAMNTEAFF.

The chain joins TRBV5-1 to TRBJ2-5; 8 nucleotides align to TRBD1. V lost 4 bases and J lost 5; bases outside the gene matches: 4. Germline V gene data show CDR1 as SGHRS and CDR2 as YFSETQ. The CDR3 contains 13 residues. CDR3 coding DNA: TGCGCCAGCAGCGCAGGGGGCAGTGAGACCCAGTACTTC. Translation gives CASSAGGSETQYF. Full variable domain (outside the CDR3, taken from reference TRBV5-1 and TRBJ2-5): KAGVTQTPRYLIKTRGQQVTLSCSPISGHRSVSWYQQTPGQGLQFLFEYFSETQRNKGNFPGRFSGRQFSNSRSEMNVSTLELGDSALYLCASSAGGSETQYFGPGTRLLVL.

The CDR3 DNA reads TGTGCCAGCAGCTTAGACGGGACGAATCAGCCCCAGCATTTT. It encodes CASSLDGTNQPQHF. The chain has TRBV11-3 and TRBJ1-5; maybe TRBD1 (5 bases). The V gene lost 0 bases and the J gene lost 4 bases, with 7 bases spanning the gap. Looked up from germline, CDR1 is SGHNT and CDR2 is YENEEA. The CDR3 consists of 14 residues.

Here the CDR3 DNA reads TGTGCCAGCAGCTTATCATCGGGGGGCACAATGAACACTGAAGCTTTCTTT. Its translation: CASSLSSGGTMNTEAFF. The rearrangement joins TRBV7-3 to TRBJ1-1; TRBD1 might be the D (6 bases). V gave up 2 bases and J gave up 0 bases, with 16 bases separating them. CDR3 length equals 17 residues. The V gene's germline CDR1 is SGHTA and CDR2 FQGTGA. The variable domain in full, completed from reference TRBV7-3 and TRBJ1-1, reads GAGVSQTPSNKVTEKGKYVELRCDPISGHTALYWYRQSLGQGPEFLIYFQGTGAADDSGLPNDRFFAVRPEGSVSTLKIQRTERGDSAVYLCASSLSSGGTMNTEAFFGQGTRLTVV.

V is TRBV30 and J is TRBJ1-5, with D possibly being TRBD1 (5 bases). The V gene lost 2 bases and the J gene lost 4 bases, with 9 bases spanning the gap. Germline V CDR1 and CDR2: GTSNPN, SVGIG (reference sequence). The CDR3 spans 13 residues. This CDR3 reads CAWSKGDNQPQHF. DNA for the CDR3: TGTGCCTGGAGTAAAGGGGATAATCAGCCCCAGCATTTT.

The gene calls are TRBV7-9 and TRBJ2-6; D is unresolved. Trimming shortened V by 0 bases and J by 2 bases, and 8 bases separated the two germline ends. Germline assignment: CDR1 SEHNR and CDR2 FQNEAQ (reference sequence). This CDR3 is built from 16 residues. CDR3 residues: CASSLAATAGANVLTF. In nucleotides, the CDR3 is TGTGCCAGCAGCTTAGCGGCCACAGCTGGGGCCAACGTCCTGACTTTC.

The DNA for the CDR3 is TGTGCCAGCAGTGGGTTTGAAGCTTTCTTT. It encodes CASSGFEAFF. The chain carries TRBV2 and TRBJ1-1; D is unclear. V lost 4 bases, J lost 7 bases, and 4 bases lay in between. From germline, CDR1 is SNHLY and CDR2 FYNNEI. The CDR3 extends over 10 amino acids.

The chain recombines TRBV7-3 with TRBJ2-3, with 8 positions matching TRBD1. Germline V gene lookup returns CDR1 SGHTA and CDR2 FQGTGA. V shed 2 bases and J 3 bases; nucleotides not matched to a gene: 4. The CDR3 contains 15 residues. CDR3 sequence: CASSLAGGATDTQYF. The CDR3 DNA follows: TGTGCCAGCAGCTTAGCAGGGGGCGCGACAGATACGCAGTATTTT.